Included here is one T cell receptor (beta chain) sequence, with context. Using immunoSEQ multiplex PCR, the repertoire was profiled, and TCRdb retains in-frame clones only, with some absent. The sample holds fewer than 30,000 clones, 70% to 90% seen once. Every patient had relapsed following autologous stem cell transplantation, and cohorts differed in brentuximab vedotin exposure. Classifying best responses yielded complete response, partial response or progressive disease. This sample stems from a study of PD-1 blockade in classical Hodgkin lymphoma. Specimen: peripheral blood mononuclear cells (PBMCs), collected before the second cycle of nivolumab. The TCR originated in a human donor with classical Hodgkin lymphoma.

The CDR3 is CASSFIRTARTDTQYF. Here the CDR3 DNA reads TGTGCCAGCAGCTTCATAAGGACAGCTCGCACAGATACGCAGTATTTT. The V gene is TRBV5-8, the J gene TRBJ2-3, with TRBD1 as a possible D gene (6 bases). V shed 2 bases and J shed 1 base, with 14 bases lying between them. The germline CDR1 and CDR2 sequences are SGHTS and YDEGEE. The CDR3 contains 16 residues. Based on the CDR3 plus reference TRBV5-8 and TRBJ2-3, the full variable domain is EAGVTQSPTHLIKTRGQQATLRCSPISGHTSVYWYQQALGLGLQFLLWYDEGEERNRGNFPPRFSGRQFPNYSSELNVNALELEDSALYLCASSFIRTARTDTQYFGPGTRLTVL.